The 24 T cell receptor beta chains given below trace back to one sample, sequenced in a study of blood T cell repertoires in COVID-19. The protocol was immunoSEQ multiplex PCR, while the TCRdb copy is restricted to in-frame clones and leaves out a portion. The sample contains approximately 93,000 clones, roughly 70% of which appear only once. The sequenced material came from peripheral blood. The receptors were gathered from a man between 70 and 80 years old with COVID-19, enrolled during active disease.

This rearrangement joins TRBV6-4 to TRBJ2-2, with D possibly TRBD1 on 6 matching bases. The CDR3 contains 14 residues. Trimming removed 6 bases at V and 6 bases at J, with 14 bases between. CDR1 MRHNA and CDR2 SNTAGT come from the germline V gene. The CDR3 here is CASRADGGAGELFF. As DNA, the CDR3 is TGTGCCAGCAGAGCAGATGGGGGCGCCGGGGAGCTGTTTTTT.

This clone appeared many times. The chain has TRBV4-1 and TRBJ2-7; tentative D call: TRBD2 (6 bases). Germline V gene lookup returns CDR1 MGHRA and CDR2 YSYEKL. V dropped 1 base and J dropped 0 bases, with 10 bases sitting between them. The CDR3 is 15 residues long. CDR3 bases: TGCGCCAGCAGCCAAGCTAGCGACCACTCCTACGAGCAGTACTTC. Its translation: CASSQASDHSYEQYF.

The rearrangement links TRBV28 to TRBJ1-5; 10 bases are shared with TRBD1. Per germline, CDR1 MDHEN and CDR2 SYDVKM. There are 15 residues in the CDR3. V dropped 5 bases and J dropped 5; count of bases not matched to a gene: 6. The CDR3 loop reads CASSPRQGADQPQHF. CDR3 DNA: TGTGCCAGCAGTCCCAGACAGGGGGCTGATCAGCCCCAGCATTTT.

The rearrangement joins TRBV7-2 to TRBJ1-6; possibly TRBD1 for D (6 bases). Germline values: CDR1 SGHTA, CDR2 FQGNSA. V gave up 7 bases and J gave up 6 bases, with 16 bases separating them. This CDR3 is 15 amino acids long. The CDR3 DNA follows: TGTGCCAGCACCCGGGTTCGGACAGCTAATTCACCCCTCCACTTT. Translation gives CASTRVRTANSPLHF. The variable domain in full, with the rest retrieved from reference TRBV7-2 and TRBJ1-6, is GAGVSQSPSNKVTEKGKDVELRCDPISGHTALYWYRQSLGQGLEFLIYFQGNSAPDKSGLPSDRFSAERTGGSVSTLTIQRTQQEDSAVYLCASTRVRTANSPLHFGNGTRLTVT.

J is TRBJ1-2 and V is TRBV10-1, with a tentative D call TRBD1 (6 bases). CDR1 WNHNN and CDR2 SYGVQD come from the germline V gene (reference sequence). The CDR3 runs to 15 residues. The V and J ends lost 10 bases and 0 bases respectively, with 18 bases between them. CDR3 in DNA: TGCGCCACTCTTGGGCGGGGGGCTACTAACTATGGCTACACCTTC. Translation gives CATLGRGATNYGYTF.

V gene TRBV23-1 combines with J gene TRBJ2-1; 8 nucleotides agree with TRBD1. TRBV23-1 is given ORF status, its function remaining uncertain. This CDR3 comprises 16 residues. The V and J ends lost 2 bases and 0 bases, in that order; junction bases with no gene match: 3. The CDR3 here is CASSQGQGNSYNEQFF. The CDR3, as DNA: TGCGCCAGCAGTCAAGGACAGGGAAACTCCTACAATGAGCAGTTCTTC.

The chain couples TRBV5-8 to TRBJ2-3; tentative D call: TRBD1 (6 bases). Trimming shortened V by 1 base and J by 1 base, and 10 bases separated the two germline ends. Germline CDR1 SGHTS, CDR2 YDEGEE. This CDR3 is built from 15 residues. The CDR3, as DNA: TGTGCCAGCAGCTTGCAGGGGTTCGGCACAGATACGCAGTATTTT. This codes for CASSLQGFGTDTQYF.

J is TRBJ2-7 and V is TRBV11-1, with TRBD2 as a possible D gene (6 bases). V lost 3 bases and J lost 2, with 11 bases in between. The CDR3 totals 14 residues. From germline, CDR1 is SGHAT and CDR2 FQDESV (reference sequence). The CDR3 region is CASSFGGNTYEQYF. In DNA, the CDR3 is TGTGCCAGCAGCTTTGGGGGGAATACCTACGAGCAGTACTTC.

The chain joins TRBV5-6 to TRBJ2-3; no firm D call. Trimming shortened V by 1 base and J by 5 bases, and 2 bases separated the two germline ends. CDR1 and CDR2 (germline): SGHDT, YYEEEE. This CDR3 is built from 11 residues. CDR3 coding DNA: TGTGCCAGCAGCTTGCAAGATACGCAGTATTTT. It yields the protein CASSLQDTQYF.

The gene calls are TRBV7-2 and TRBJ2-3; D gene uncertain. The length of the CDR3 is 13 residues. Germline CDR1 is SGHTA and CDR2 is FQGNSA. V dropped 2 bases and J dropped 4 bases, with 7 bases sitting between them. The CDR3 here is CASSLQFSDTQYF. In DNA form, the CDR3 reads TGTGCCAGCAGCTTACAGTTTTCAGATACGCAGTATTTT. The variable domain in full, with the rest retrieved from reference TRBV7-2 and TRBJ2-3, is GAGVSQSPSNKVTEKGKDVELRCDPISGHTALYWYRQSLGQGLEFLIYFQGNSAPDKSGLPSDRFSAERTGGSVSTLTIQRTQQEDSAVYLCASSLQFSDTQYFGPGTRLTVL.

This clone was found a few times. This sequence joins TRBV3-1 (or the pseudogene TRBV3-2) and TRBJ1-5, with no clear D. The CDR3 has 12 amino acids. The germline CDR1 and CDR2 sequences are LGHDT and YNNKEL (reference sequence). V lost 2 bases and J 6 bases, leaving 5 bases between the germline ends. The CDR3 loop is CASSQYGQPQHF. Here the CDR3 DNA reads TGTGCCAGCAGCCAATACGGTCAGCCCCAGCATTTT.

V usage is TRBV27 and J usage is TRBJ2-5; 10 nucleotides line up with TRBD2. CDR1 and CDR2 (germline): MNHEY, SMNVEV (reference sequence). V gave up 3 bases and J gave up 5 bases; unmatched junction bases: 9. The CDR3 is made up of 16 amino acids. CDR3 amino acids: CASSLNLAGVLETQYF. The CDR3 DNA reads TGTGCCAGCAGTTTGAACCTAGCGGGAGTGCTGGAGACCCAGTACTTC.

This chain joins TRBV3-1 (or the pseudogene TRBV3-2) and TRBJ2-3, with 11 bases that match TRBD2. The CDR3 loop spans 16 amino acids. The V segment lost 5 bases and the J segment 4 bases; nucleotides outside the gene matches: 8. Germline lookup yields CDR1 LGHDT and CDR2 YNNKEL (reference sequence). This CDR3 reads CASSKLAGGFADTQYF. CDR3 nucleotides: TGTGCCAGCAGCAAATTAGCGGGAGGGTTTGCAGATACGCAGTATTTT.

This clone was recorded a few times. The genes are TRBV19 and TRBJ1-5, with TRBD1 as a possible D gene (6 bases). CDR1 LNHDA and CDR2 SQIVND come from the germline V gene (reference sequence). This CDR3 contains 15 residues. V lost 7 bases to trimming and J lost 0 bases, with 13 bases between them. The CDR3 bases are TGTGCCAGTACCAAGGACAGCTATAGCAATCAGCCCCAGCATTTT. Protein product: CASTKDSYSNQPQHF.

The chain links TRBV7-3 to TRBJ2-2; D is undetermined. The V end lost 5 bases, the J end lost 8 bases, and 9 bases lay between the germline ends. This CDR3 comprises 12 residues. Germline CDR1 and CDR2: SGHTA and FQGTGA. CDR3 sequence: CASSQQSGELFF. CDR3 nucleotide sequence: TGTGCCAGCAGCCAACAGTCGGGGGAGCTGTTTTTT.

This clone has only one observation. The chain couples TRBV19 to TRBJ2-1; tentatively, D is TRBD2 (6 bases). With 4 bases removed from V and 2 bases from J, the gap between germline ends came to 15 bases. CDR3 length: 16 amino acids. Germline V lookup: CDR1 LNHDA, CDR2 SQIVND (reference sequence). The CDR3 DNA sequence: TGTGCCAGTAGTACCCATCCTTCTAGCGCCTACAATGAGCAGTTCTTC. Its protein is CASSTHPSSAYNEQFF.

J is TRBJ2-2 and V is TRBV4-3; 9 bases agree with TRBD2. The CDR3 is 17 residues long. J was trimmed by 6 bases and V by 3 bases; bases with no gene match: 11. CDR1 LGHNA and CDR2 YSLEER come from the germline V gene. The CDR3 DNA is TGCGCCAGCAGCCAGGACCGTTTGGCGGGAGGGCCCGGGGAGCTGTTTTTT. This sequence encodes CASSQDRLAGGPGELFF.

CDR3: CASSSPGLAGYNEQFF. The CDR3 coding sequence is TGTGCCAGCAGTTCTCCGGGACTAGCGGGTTACAATGAGCAGTTCTTC. The V and J genes are TRBV28 and TRBJ2-1, with 12 nucleotides matching TRBD2. V lost 4 bases to trimming and J lost 4 bases; unmatched junction nucleotides: 5. Germline assignment: CDR1 MDHEN and CDR2 SYDVKM. The CDR3 has 16 residues.

J is TRBJ1-2 and V is TRBV6-2 or TRBV6-3; D is ambiguous. The germline V gene encodes CDR1 MNHEY and CDR2 SVGEGT. The CDR3 covers 12 residues. Trimming took off 5 bases at V and 4 bases at J, with 8 bases between the two ends. The CDR3 protein is CASSQGVYGYTF. CDR3 DNA sequence: TGTGCCAGCAGTCAAGGAGTCTATGGCTACACCTTC.

This CDR3 reads CASSRTALAGLQETQYF. The DNA for the CDR3 is TGTGCCAGCAGCAGAACCGCCCTGGCAGGACTTCAAGAGACCCAGTACTTC. The chain links TRBV5-5 to TRBJ2-5; D perhaps matches TRBD2 (5 bases). The CDR3 is 17 residues long. V lost 4 bases and J 2 bases, leaving 21 bases between the germline ends. From germline, CDR1 is SGHKS and CDR2 YYEKEE (reference sequence).

The chain links TRBV4-2 to TRBJ2-5, with TRBD2 matching over 13 bases. V dropped 4 bases and J dropped 1; count of bases not matched to a gene: 6. The CDR3 sequence is 17 residues long. Germline CDR1 reads LGHNA; CDR2 reads YNFKEQ. The CDR3 reads CASSRLLAGGAQETQYF. The DNA for the CDR3 is TGTGCCAGCAGCCGTCTACTAGCGGGAGGGGCCCAAGAGACCCAGTACTTC.

The chain employs TRBV20-1 and TRBJ2-7; TRBD1 matches 8 bases. The germline CDR1 and CDR2 sequences are DFQATT and SNEGSKA (reference sequence). The CDR3 loop spans 13 amino acids. Losses at the gene ends were 3 bases for V and 7 bases for J; bases not matched to a gene: 8. The CDR3 here is CSASKQGAREQYF. CDR3 bases: TGCAGTGCTAGTAAGCAGGGGGCGCGTGAGCAGTACTTC.

The chain has TRBV6-1 and TRBJ2-1, with TRBD2 identical over 12 bases. After removal of 4 bases from V and 1 base from J, the junction contained 8 bases not matched to a gene. The CDR3 runs to 18 residues. Germline V gene sequence: CDR1 MNHNS, CDR2 SASEGT. CDR3 coding DNA: TGTGCCAGCAGTGGGGGACTAGCGGGTATTTCATCCTACAATGAGCAGTTCTTC. As protein: CASSGGLAGISSYNEQFF.

In its sample, this clone was seen once. V usage is TRBV5-1 and J usage is TRBJ2-1; 7 positions agree with TRBD1. Germline CDR1 and CDR2: SGHRS and YFSETQ. This CDR3 contains 15 residues. The junction had 6 bases not matched to a gene; V was cut back by 4 bases and J by 2 bases. For the CDR3, the DNA is TGCGCCAGCAGCACCCAGGGGGTCACCTACAATGAGCAGTTCTTC. It is translated as CASSTQGVTYNEQFF.